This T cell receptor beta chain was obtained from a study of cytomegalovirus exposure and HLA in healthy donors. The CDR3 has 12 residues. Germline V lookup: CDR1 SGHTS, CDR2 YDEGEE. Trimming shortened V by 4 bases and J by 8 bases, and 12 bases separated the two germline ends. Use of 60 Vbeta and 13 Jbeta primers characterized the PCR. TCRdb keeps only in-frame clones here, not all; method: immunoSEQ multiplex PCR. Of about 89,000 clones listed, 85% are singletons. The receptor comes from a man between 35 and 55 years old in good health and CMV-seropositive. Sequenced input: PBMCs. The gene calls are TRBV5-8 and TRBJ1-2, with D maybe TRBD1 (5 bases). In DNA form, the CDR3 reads TGTGCCAGCAGCCTAGGCGGGGGAGGCTACACCTTC. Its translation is CASSLGGGGYTF.